A few counts support the clone carrying this TCR beta chain. As yet, its antigen is unknown. The sample belongs to a study of blood T cells in healthy people across ages. Broader study findings: The study lacked donor CMV status, which possibly confounded expanded clonotype changes. With age, beta diversity per million T cells declined roughly linearly, significantly by approximately 41.

V was clipped by 4 bases and J by 8 bases; unmatched bases: 5. This CDR3 spans 13 amino acids. The germline CDR1 and CDR2 sequences are SGHTA and FQGNSA. A J-beta primer mix and a sample-barcoded 5' primer were used in a second PCR of roughly 7 to 12 cycles. From the 5' RACE reads, TCRdb called clonotypes with MiXCR, one entry per CDR3 protein. The data hold about 1.5 million distinct CDR3 sequences, with roughly 43% observed a single time. Specimen: blood. The TCR sequence derives from a woman aged 18-35 years in good health. The V call is TRBV7-2, the J call TRBJ1-1, with 9 bases lining up with TRBD1. CDR3 DNA sequence: TGTGCCAGCAGCTACCTACAGGGGGCAGAAGCTTTCTTT. This sequence encodes CASSYLQGAEAFF.